Below, 5 T cell receptor beta chains from the same sample are listed, as sequenced in a study of a mutant IDH1 vaccine in newly diagnosed glioma. The repertoire was sequenced with immunoSEQ multiplex PCR; TCRdb's copy has only in-frame clones and lacks some. The sample includes about 92,000 clones, 83% of them seen just once. The sample's time point: baseline, week 1 (first vaccination visit). Treatment indicated: pre-vaccination baseline after standard-of-care therapy. The sequenced sample was PBMCs, obtained from a glioma patient treated with radiotherapy, temozolomide or both. The source is a woman aged 50 to 65 with glioma.

The J gene is TRBJ1-2, the V gene TRBV30; maybe TRBD1 (5 bases). Germline values: CDR1 GTSNPN, CDR2 SVGIG (reference sequence). Trimming pared 4 bases from V and 6 bases from J, leaving 9 bases between. The CDR3 consists of 11 residues. In nucleotides, the CDR3 is TGTGCCTGGAAGGACAACCATGGCTACACCTTC. Translated, it gives CAWKDNHGYTF.

CDR3 sequence: CASSHSDWGFEKLFF. Written as DNA, the CDR3 is TGCGCCAGCAGCCACTCCGACTGGGGGTTTGAAAAACTGTTTTTT. This rearrangement joins TRBV4-1 to TRBJ1-4; tentatively, D is TRBD1 (5 bases). Trimming removed 3 bases at V and 7 bases at J, with 15 bases between. The CDR3 runs 15 residues. Germline lookup yields CDR1 MGHRA and CDR2 YSYEKL.

V is TRBV11-3 and J is TRBJ2-3, with 8 bases matching TRBD2. This CDR3 region has 14 residues. The trim removed 5 bases at V and 5 bases at J, leaving 6 bases unmatched. Germline V CDR1 and CDR2: SGHNT, YENEEA. CDR3 loop: CASSPGGDKDTQYF. The CDR3 DNA reads as TGTGCCAGCAGCCCGGGGGGGGATAAAGATACGCAGTATTTT.

The V call is TRBV18, the J call TRBJ2-2; D is possibly TRBD1 or TRBD2 (6 bases each). Germline V CDR1 and CDR2: KGHSH, LQKENI. V lost 3 bases, J lost 7 bases, and 15 bases lay in between. The CDR3 spans 15 residues. DNA of the CDR3: TGTGCCAGCTCACCCCGACCGGGGGCGGACGGGGAGCTGTTTTTT. It yields the protein CASSPRPGADGELFF.

The CDR3 loop reads CASSLDSSQPQHF. The DNA of the CDR3 is TGTGCCAGCAGCTTAGATAGTTCTCAGCCCCAGCATTTT. V and J are TRBV7-6 and TRBJ1-5; D is ambiguous. This CDR3 has 13 amino acids. The germline V gene encodes CDR1 SGHVS and CDR2 FNYEAQ. Trimming took 1 base from V and 6 from J, leaving 7 bases between them.